This T cell receptor beta chain comes out of a study of naive and memory T cell subsets. The beta constant-region primer was an equimolar mix of two oligonucleotides covering TRBC1 and TRBC2. Each CDR3 protein is one row after TCRdb ran MiXCR on the UMI-ligation and nested PCR reads. This table holds 130,000 to 150,000 distinct CDR3 sequences, about 18% found once. The source of this sequence is a human donor in good health. Specimen: naive CD4+ T cells from blood.

CDR3 residues: CASSLVAGSSYEQYF. The CDR3 DNA sequence: TGCGCCAGCAGCTTGGTAGCGGGTAGCTCCTACGAGCAGTACTTC. The rearrangement joins TRBV5-1 to TRBJ2-7; 7 bases fit TRBD2. With 0 bases clipped from V and 0 bases from J, the junction kept 3 bases outside the gene matches. CDR1 and CDR2 from the germline V gene are SGHRS and YFSETQ. The CDR3 loop spans 15 amino acids. The variable domain in full, completed from reference TRBV5-1 and TRBJ2-7, reads KAGVTQTPRYLIKTRGQQVTLSCSPISGHRSVSWYQQTPGQGLQFLFEYFSETQRNKGNFPGRFSGRQFSNSRSEMNVSTLELGDSALYLCASSLVAGSSYEQYFGPGTRLTVT.